This is a list of T cell receptor beta chains from one sample in a study of T cells after posttransplantation cyclophosphamide. Clones were sequenced by immunoSEQ multiplex PCR, and TCRdb holds only the in-frame ones, with some missing. Singletons are absent from the sample, which has more than 30,000 clones. The specimen sequenced was PBMCs. Receptor source: a girl aged 5 to 17 in good health, CMV-negative, and a related stem cell transplant donor. CDR3s include the opening cysteine and the closing phenylalanine or tryptophan. The D gene is left open where the match is weak. Clone size is not always given. Where it is, it says once, few, many or a class for expanded clones.

D | size | J | V | CDR3 | DNA
- | many | TRBJ2-7 | TRBV13 | CASSLNSEQYF | TGTGCCAGCAGCTTAAACAGCGAGCAGTACTTC
TRBD2 | many | TRBJ2-1 | TRBV5-1 | CASSRVVGLAGGAQFF | TGCGCCAGCAGCCGCGTTGTAGGACTAGCGGGAGGCGCGCAGTTCTTC
TRBD1 | - | TRBJ1-1 | TRBV10-1 | CASSSQDRVTEAFF | TGCGCCAGCAGTTCCCAAGACAGGGTCACTGAAGCTTTCTTT
- | many | TRBJ1-1 | TRBV4-1 | CASSQHTPQGITEAFF | TGCGCCAGCAGCCAACATACGCCACAGGGAATCACTGAAGCTTTCTTT
TRBD2 | many | TRBJ2-1 | TRBV19 | CASSRAPLAGLNNEQFF | TGTGCCAGTAGTAGAGCTCCACTAGCGGGACTAAACAATGAGCAGTTCTTC
TRBD1 | many | TRBJ1-4 | TRBV11-3 | CASSLDRGTVVAATNEKLFF | TGTGCCAGCAGCTTAGATAGGGGGACAGTAGTAGCCGCAACTAATGAAAAACTGTTTTTT
TRBD1 | - | TRBJ2-7 | TRBV6-1 | CASSEWWTGSHEQYF | TGTGCCAGCAGTGAATGGTGGACAGGGAGCCACGAGCAGTACTTC
TRBD2 | few | TRBJ2-1 | TRBV28 | CAIGSGGSYNEQFF | TGTGCAATCGGCAGCGGGGGGTCCTACAATGAGCAGTTCTTC
TRBD2 | few | TRBJ2-1 | TRBV7-2 | CASSLSSGRGKRNEQFF | TGTGCCAGCAGCTTGAGTAGCGGGAGGGGGAAACGCAATGAGCAGTTCTTC
TRBD1 | few | TRBJ2-2 | TRBV7-6 | CASSLGAGGTGELFF | TGTGCCAGCAGCTTAGGCGCAGGGGGAACCGGGGAGCTGTTTTTT
TRBD2 | many | TRBJ2-3 | TRBV4-2 | CASSQETSGRGGDTQYF | TGTGCCAGCAGCCAAGAGACTAGCGGGAGGGGCGGTGATACGCAGTATTTT
- | many | TRBJ1-1 | TRBV9 | CASSVATKTEAFF | TGTGCCAGCAGCGTAGCGACAAAAACTGAAGCTTTCTTT
TRBD1 | many | TRBJ1-5 | TRBV19 | CASSTSGQVNQPQHF | TGTGCCAGTAGTACATCCGGACAGGTCAATCAGCCCCAGCATTTT
- | many | TRBJ1-1 | TRBV6-5 | CASRRGLNTEAFF | TGTGCCAGCAGGAGAGGTCTGAACACTGAAGCTTTCTTT
- | few | TRBJ2-1 | TRBV27 | CASRGQGDNEQFF | TGTGCCAGCAGGGGGCAGGGCGACAATGAGCAGTTCTTC
- | many | TRBJ1-2 | TRBV27 | CASSLGKGEVRSGYTF | TGTGCCAGCAGTTTGGGTAAAGGGGAGGTACGGTCTGGCTACACCTTC
TRBD2 | few | TRBJ2-5 | TRBV18 | CASSLRTSGRPGGETQYF | TGTGCCAGCTCACTACGGACTAGCGGGAGACCGGGGGGAGAGACCCAGTACTTC
TRBD2 | many | TRBJ2-1 | TRBV7-2 | CASSRSGSSYNEQFF | TGTGCCAGCAGCCGGAGCGGGAGCTCCTACAATGAGCAGTTCTTC
TRBD1 | many | TRBJ1-2 | TRBV29-1 | CSVTPGQGGYGYTF | TGCAGCGTTACACCGGGACAGGGTGGCTATGGCTACACCTTC
- | many | TRBJ2-4 | TRBV7-9 | CASSFGEAKNIQYF | TGTGCCAGCAGCTTTGGGGAGGCCAAAAACATTCAGTACTTC
TRBD2 | many | TRBJ2-7 | TRBV10-2 | CASSRGGADYEQYF | TGCGCCAGCAGTCGGGGGGGAGCCGACTACGAGCAGTACTTC
- | many | TRBJ1-4 | TRBV1 | CTSSPVPGQGAARLTTNEKLFF | TGCACCAGCAGCCCGGTCCCGGGACAGGGGGCAGCGCGGCTCACAACTAATGAAAAACTGTTTTTT
TRBD1 | few | TRBJ2-7 | TRBV25-1 | CASSEPGQKTYEQYF | TGTGCCAGCAGTGAACCGGGACAGAAGACCTACGAGCAGTACTTC
- | many | TRBJ2-1 | TRBV19 | CASSIKSPNHYNEQFF | TGTGCCAGTAGTATAAAAAGCCCCAACCACTACAATGAGCAGTTCTTC
TRBD1 | many | TRBJ1-2 | TRBV5-6 | CASSPWDRVNYGYTF | TGTGCCAGCAGCCCCTGGGACAGGGTTAACTATGGCTACACCTTC
- | few | TRBJ2-7 | TRBV28 | CASSPPGTFYEQYF | TGTGCCAGCAGTCCCCCCGGGACTTTCTACGAGCAGTACTTC